This passage covers 7 T cell receptor beta chains from one sample sequenced in a study of T cell responses to AZD1222 COVID-19 vaccine. TCRdb keeps only in-frame clones here, not all; method: immunoSEQ multiplex PCR. The sample comprises more than 90,000 clones, more than 70% of which are singletons, and 17% rests with the top ten. The sample here was peripheral blood, taken 28 days after the second AZD1222 dose. All receptors come from an adult who received the AZD1222 COVID-19 vaccine.

The chain recombines TRBV3-1 (or the pseudogene TRBV3-2) with TRBJ2-1; D perhaps matches TRBD2 (5 bases). V was pared by 3 bases and J by 10 bases, with 22 bases between. Germline CDR1 LGHDT, CDR2 YNNKEL (reference sequence). CDR3 length equals 16 residues. CDR3 nucleotide sequence: TGTGCCAGCAGCCAGCTAGTGCCCACTTGGAGGAGGGAGCAGTTCTTC. Translated, it gives CASSQLVPTWRREQFF.

The chain is built from TRBV2 and TRBJ2-7; the D is unclear. This CDR3 is 12 amino acids long. The germline CDR1 and CDR2 sequences are SNHLY and FYNNEI. Trimming took off 8 bases at V and 0 bases at J, with 8 bases between the two ends. CDR3 sequence (DNA): TGTGCCAGCTGGACCCACTCCTACGAGCAGTACTTC. As protein: CASWTHSYEQYF. Using reference TRBV2 and TRBJ2-7 for the parts outside the CDR3, the full variable domain is EPEVTQTPSHQVTQMGQEVILRCVPISNHLYFYWYRQILGQKVEFLVSFYNNEISEKSEIFDDQFSVERPDGSNFTLKIRSTKLEDSAMYFCASWTHSYEQYFGPGTRLTVT.

Concerning this clone: The same CDR3 is also encoded by other DNA sequences in this sample. This chain links TRBV7-2 with TRBJ2-3; 10 bases map to TRBD2. Germline values: CDR1 SGHTA, CDR2 FQGNSA. The CDR3 extends over 16 amino acids. After removal of 1 base from V and 0 bases from J, the junction contained 1 base not matched to a gene. CDR3 amino acids: CASSLVAGGSTDTQYF. The CDR3 bases are TGTGCCAGCAGCTTAGTAGCGGGGGGCAGCACAGATACGCAGTATTTT.

The rearrangement links TRBV19 to TRBJ2-1; 12 nucleotides align to TRBD2. The CDR3 spans 17 residues. J was trimmed by 8 bases and V by 3 bases; bases with no gene match: 11. CDR1 is LNHDA, CDR2 SQIVND, per germline (reference sequence). CDR3 loop: CASSIFRLAGEAHEQFF. The CDR3 coding sequence is TGTGCCAGTAGTATCTTTCGACTAGCGGGAGAGGCACATGAGCAGTTCTTC. The full variable domain, with the rest looked up from reference TRBV19 and TRBJ2-1, is DGGITQSPKYLFRKEGQNVTLSCEQNLNHDAMYWYRQDPGQGLRLIYYSQIVNDFQKGDIAEGYSVSREKKESFPLTVTSAQKNPTAFYLCASSIFRLAGEAHEQFFGPGTRLTVL.

This chain connects TRBV4-3 to TRBJ2-1; D could derive from TRBD1 or TRBD2 (6 bases each). Between the trimmed V and J ends, which lost 4 bases and 3 bases, there was a span of 16 bases. CDR1 and CDR2 (germline): LGHNA, YSLEER. CDR3 length equals 16 residues. DNA of the CDR3: TGCGCCAGCAGCCCTTCCCGGGGGCCTAACTACAATGAGCAGTTCTTC. Its protein is CASSPSRGPNYNEQFF.

The chain carries TRBV6-5 and TRBJ1-6; a possible D gene is TRBD1 (5 bases). CDR3 size: 13 residues. Germline loops: CDR1 MNHEY, CDR2 SVGAGI. Trimming removed 7 bases at V and 9 bases at J, with 13 bases between. CDR3 coding DNA: TGTGCCAGCACCTGGGAAAGGGGTTCACCCCTCCACTTT. This encodes CASTWERGSPLHF.

This clone was found a few times. The chain recombines TRBV21-1 with TRBJ1-5; TRBD1 is taken as the D call from the table, unchecked against the DNA. TRBV21-1 is labeled a pseudogene. This CDR3 is built from 21 residues. In DNA, the CDR3 is TGTGCCAGCAGCACAAAACGGGACCGGGACAGGGTCGTATATAGCAATCAGCCCCAGCATTTT. This gives the protein CASSTKRDRDRVVYSNQPQHF.